The source of this T cell receptor (beta chain) is a study of blood T cell repertoires in COVID-19. For the study at large: Donors in the United States, Italy and Spain gave samples during acute or convalescent COVID-19.

The CDR3 has 14 residues. Germline-derived CDR1 and CDR2 are LNHDA and SQIVND (reference sequence). J lost 3 bases, V lost 6 bases, and 5 bases had no gene match. Methods used by the authors: Amplification of reference gene primers provided the estimated nucleated cell counts. Using immunoSEQ multiplex PCR, the repertoire was profiled, and TCRdb retains in-frame clones only, with some absent. Clonal size and the V and J genes are those of that table, whereas D and trimming came from the DNA. The repertoire consists of 120,000 or so clones, with about 85% occurring once and the leading ten covering approximately 7.7%.

The origin of this receptor is a human donor in a cohort sampled during active COVID-19. Sequencing was performed on peripheral blood. The genes are TRBV19 and TRBJ2-5; 9 bases are a match to TRBD1. This CDR3 reads CASRKQGAEETQYF. In DNA, the CDR3 is TGTGCCAGTAGAAAACAGGGGGCCGAAGAGACCCAGTACTTC. The variable domain in full, with the rest retrieved from reference TRBV19 and TRBJ2-5, is DGGITQSPKYLFRKEGQNVTLSCEQNLNHDAMYWYRQDPGQGLRLIYYSQIVNDFQKGDIAEGYSVSREKKESFPLTVTSAQKNPTAFYLCASRKQGAEETQYFGPGTRLLVL.